This TCR beta chain comes out of a study of Graves' ophthalmopathy and Graves' hyperthyroidism. The study, taken as a whole, reports: Both a roughly 70% sensitivity and an approximately 77% specificity characterized the model's predictions of ophthalmopathy progression. Blood samples also showed most expanded thyroid clonotypes exceeding 0.001 frequency.

Transcripts of RNA were the source for amplifying TCR beta CDR3 regions. HTBI-primed first-round RT-PCR preceded second-round multiplex PCR. TCRdb reprocessed the multiplex PCR reads with MiXCR, giving one entry per CDR3 protein. The sample includes roughly 350,000 distinct CDR3 sequences, about 15% seen only once; the top ten take roughly 2.3%. Of note for this clonotype: The target antigen is unknown.

J gave up 7 bases and V 6 bases, and 12 bases lay outside the gene matches. This CDR3 has 14 amino acids. The authors enrolled newly diagnosed hyperthyroidism patients aged 18 to 65 with under 2 months' duration. The rearrangement joins TRBV12-3 or TRBV12-4 to TRBJ2-7; TRBD2 agrees at 7 bases. The TCR sequence derives from an adult woman with stable Graves' hyperthyroidism. Specimen: peripheral blood. CDR3 loop: CASSTGAGAREQYF. In DNA, the CDR3 is TGTGCCAGCAGCACCGGGGCGGGAGCACGGGAGCAGTACTTC.